Presented here are 25 T cell receptor beta chains from one specimen sequenced in a study of T cell clonality in common variable immunodeficiency. General study results and limits: Fewer deletions and N-nucleotide insertions were reportedly seen in common variable immunodeficiency TCR beta sequences.

No antigen is known for these receptors. The protocol was immunoSEQ multiplex PCR, while the TCRdb copy is restricted to in-frame clones and leaves out a portion. The sample was found to contain 25,000 or so clones, and every one recurs. The sample taken for sequencing was peripheral blood mononuclear cells. All receptors derive from a human donor with common variable immunodeficiency.

Concerning this clone itself: The DNA ends 3 residues before the CDR3 does, and the rest of the CDR3 is filled in from the germline J gene. V gene TRBV19 combines with J gene TRBJ1-1, with 9 bases that match TRBD1. The trim removed 5 bases at V and 4 bases at J, leaving 17 bases unmatched. CDR1 and CDR2 (germline): LNHDA, SQIVND (reference sequence). The CDR3 covers 18 residues. CDR3 DNA, as far as it was read: TGTGCCAGTAGTGATCCAACCGGGACAGGGCTTTTTTCCACTGAA. Encoded protein: CASSDPTGTGLFSTE. The CDR3 as a whole reads CASSDPTGTGLFSTEAFF.

On this clone itself: The read is 3 residues too short to cover the CDR3 end, so that end is filled in from the germline J gene. V usage is TRBV6-2 or TRBV6-3 and J usage is TRBJ1-4; TRBD1 matches 9 bases. Germline lookup yields CDR1 MNHEY and CDR2 SVGEGT. Trimming took 6 bases from V and 10 from J; bases not matched to a gene: 15. This CDR3 has 16 amino acids. CDR3 DNA, as far as it was read: TGTGCCAGCAGCCCCATCCGGGGACAGGGTGATGGAAAA. Its translation: CASSPIRGQGDGK. The full CDR3 is CASSPIRGQGDGKLFF.

This clone was detected ten times or more. The sequence runs out 3 residues before the end of the CDR3; the remainder is reconstructed from the germline J gene. V is TRBV5-1 and J is TRBJ2-7; D possibly corresponds to TRBD2 (6 bases). CDR1 and CDR2 from the germline V gene are SGHRS and YFSETQ. V gave up 3 bases and J gave up 3 bases, with 10 bases separating them. The CDR3 is 13 residues long. The CDR3 DNA, read in part, is TGCGCCAGCAGCTCTATTAGCGGCTACGAG. This sequence encodes CASSSISGYE. The whole CDR3 region reads CASSSISGYEQYF.

This clone was found many times. The CDR3 goes on 3 residues after the read ends, and that part is filled in from the germline J gene. The rearrangement joins TRBV7-3 to TRBJ1-1; TRBD1 agrees at 8 bases. V shed 5 bases, J shed 1 base, and the junction held 6 bases outside the gene matches. Looked up from germline, CDR1 is SGHTA and CDR2 is FQGTGA. CDR3 length: 15 residues. The CDR3 sequence: CASSRSTGGNTEAFF. The CDR3 bases that were read are TGTGCCAGCAGCAGATCTACAGGGGGGAACACTGAA.

For this clone: The read halts 3 residues ahead of the CDR3 end, with the missing end drawn from the germline J gene. The chain employs TRBV16 and TRBJ2-7; possibly TRBD1 for D (5 bases). CDR1 and CDR2 (germline): KGHSY, FQNENV. The CDR3 covers 14 residues. The germline V and J ends were trimmed by 3 bases and 2 bases, with 11 bases remaining between them. CDR3 region: CASSHNGATYEQYF. CDR3 DNA (partial): TGTGCCAGCAGCCATAATGGGGCGACCTACGAG.

This clone was counted ten times or more. The CDR3 extends 3 residues past the end of the read, so its final part is completed from the germline J gene. The chain is built from TRBV5-1 and TRBJ2-7, with TRBD2 matching over 11 bases. The CDR3 is made up of 20 amino acids. Germline V lookup: CDR1 SGHRS, CDR2 YFSETQ. The trim removed 5 bases at V and 5 bases at J, leaving 24 bases unmatched. CDR3 bases read: TGCGCCAGCAGTACCCCATCACGGCAAACTAGCGGGAGATTGAACCACGAG. Its protein is CASSTPSRQTSGRLNHE. The entire CDR3 sequence reads CASSTPSRQTSGRLNHEQYF.

The table lists this clone with many counts. The CDR3 end is not reached by the read, which stops 3 residues before it; the germline J gene fills it in. The rearrangement joins TRBV20-1 to TRBJ2-1; the match to TRBD2 covers 12 bases. The V and J ends lost 3 bases and 5 bases, in that order; junction bases with no gene match: 5. CDR3 length equals 15 residues. Per germline, CDR1 DFQATT and CDR2 SNEGSKA (reference sequence). Partial CDR3 DNA: TGCAGTGCTAGCGGACTAGCGGGAAACAACAATGAG. This sequence encodes CSASGLAGNNNE. The full CDR3 sequence reads CSASGLAGNNNEQFF.

This clone was counted ten times or more. The CDR3 goes on 3 residues after the read ends, and that part is filled in from the germline J gene. The chain employs TRBV7-2 and TRBJ1-1; TRBD1 is a possible D gene (6 bases). The CDR3 sequence is 13 residues long. Germline V gene data show CDR1 as SGHTA and CDR2 as FQGNSA. This CDR3 reads CASSSFDRSEAFF. The covered CDR3 bases are TGTGCCAGCAGCTCGTTCGACAGGAGCGAA.

This clone was counted many times. The read gets to within 3 residues of the CDR3 end, and the germline J gene fills in the rest. V gene TRBV7-9 combines with J gene TRBJ2-7, with 10 bases identical to TRBD1. Germline CDR1 reads SEHNR; CDR2 reads FQNEAQ (reference sequence). V trimming: 6 bases; J trimming: 4 bases; junction bases outside the gene matches: 6. The CDR3 runs 14 residues. The CDR3 bases that were read are TGTGCCAGCAGTCGACAGGGGGCGATTTACGAG. Translation gives CASSRQGAIYE. The entire CDR3 is CASSRQGAIYEQYF.

On this clone itself: The CDR3 goes on 3 residues after the read ends, and that part is filled in from the germline J gene. The J gene is TRBJ2-5, the V gene TRBV5-4, with 10 bases lining up with TRBD1. After removal of 1 base from V and 5 bases from J, the junction contained 5 bases not matched to a gene. From germline, CDR1 is SGHNT and CDR2 YYREEE (reference sequence). The CDR3 contains 15 residues. The CDR3 here is CASSLTPGQGETQYF. The DNA read from the CDR3 is TGTGCCAGCAGCTTGACGCCGGGACAGGGGGAGACC.

This clone was recorded many times. The chain's CDR3 is CASSPIRQGAGQPQHF. The sequenced CDR3 bases are TGTGCCAGCTCACCCATCCGACAGGGGGCCGGTCAGCCC. The genes are TRBV18 and TRBJ1-5; 10 nucleotides match TRBD1. From the germline J gene comes the end of the CDR3, since the read stops 3 residues before it. Germline V gene sequence: CDR1 KGHSH, CDR2 LQKENI. J lost 6 bases, V lost 3 bases, and 8 bases had no gene match. The CDR3 totals 16 residues.

This clone has at least ten counts. The sequence runs out 3 residues before the end of the CDR3; the remainder is reconstructed from the germline J gene. The genes are TRBV7-2 and TRBJ1-1, with a possible D match to TRBD1 (5 bases). V shed 5 bases and J shed 7 bases, with 20 bases lying between them. The CDR3 is 15 residues long. Germline CDR1 is SGHTA and CDR2 is FQGNSA. CDR3: CASSRIPGGRGEAFF. The sequenced part of the CDR3 DNA is TGTGCCAGCAGCCGCATACCCGGGGGTCGAGGTGAA.

This clone was detected ten times or more. An end of the junction does not agree with germline; a read error may underlie this. The CDR3 is cut off 3 residues early in the read; its end comes from the germline J gene. V is TRBV4-2 and J is TRBJ1-1; no firm D call. The CDR3 covers 15 residues. Germline CDR1 is LGHNA and CDR2 is YNFKEQ. This CDR3 reads CASSQAQEWDTEAFF. The sequenced part of the CDR3 DNA is TGCGCCAGCAGCCAGGCCCAGGAATGGGACACTGAA.

This clone was recorded at least ten times. The read is 3 residues too short to cover the CDR3 end, so that end is filled in from the germline J gene. The chain carries TRBV20-1 and TRBJ2-1, with D perhaps TRBD2 (6 bases). Germline loops: CDR1 DFQATT, CDR2 SNEGSKA (reference sequence). Trimming removed 0 bases at V and 9 bases at J, with 15 bases between. This CDR3 region has 14 residues. CDR3 in amino acids: CSARDPTRQFEQFF. CDR3 DNA (partial): TGCAGTGCTAGAGATCCGACTAGACAATTTGAG.

The sample holds many counts of this clone. Sequencing ends 3 residues short of the CDR3 end; the germline J gene provides the rest. The chain links TRBV7-9 to TRBJ2-7; D gene ambiguous. V lost 3 bases to trimming and J lost 5 bases, with 8 bases between them. There are 12 residues in the CDR3. Germline CDR1 is SEHNR and CDR2 is FQNEAQ (reference sequence). Here the CDR3 reads CASSFPTHEQYF. CDR3 DNA, as far as it was read: TGTGCCAGCAGCTTCCCCACACACGAG.

There are many counts of this clone. The read is 3 residues too short to cover the CDR3 end, so that end is filled in from the germline J gene. V is TRBV7-9 and J is TRBJ2-3; TRBD2 might be the D (5 bases). Trimming shortened V by 7 bases and J by 6 bases, and 17 bases separated the two germline ends. This CDR3 is built from 14 residues. The V gene's germline CDR1 is SEHNR and CDR2 FQNEAQ (reference sequence). Incomplete CDR3 DNA: TGTGCCAGCATGAGGGTTTTAGGTCTGGATACG. It is translated as CASMRVLGLDT. The whole CDR3 protein is CASMRVLGLDTQYF.

This clone was seen only a few times. Sequencing ends 3 residues short of the CDR3 end; the germline J gene provides the rest. The chain recombines TRBV5-5 with TRBJ2-7; the match to TRBD1 covers 8 bases. The CDR3 totals 13 residues. V shed 3 bases and J 5 bases; nucleotides not matched to a gene: 4. Germline assignment: CDR1 SGHKS and CDR2 YYEKEE (reference sequence). The CDR3 here is CASSWGTGNEQYF. CDR3 DNA (partial): TGTGCCAGCAGCTGGGGGACAGGAAACGAG.

This clone was seen ten or more times. The DNA ends 3 residues before the CDR3 does, and the rest of the CDR3 is filled in from the germline J gene. The chain carries TRBV6-2 or TRBV6-3 and TRBJ2-1; TRBD2 matches at 8 bases. This CDR3 region has 15 residues. CDR1 MNHEY and CDR2 SVGEGT come from the germline V gene. Losses at the gene ends were 5 bases for V and 7 bases for J; bases not matched to a gene: 10. CDR3 DNA (partial): TGTGCCAGCAGTGCTCTAAGGACTAGCCGGAATGAG. This sequence encodes CASSALRTSRNE. The CDR3 as a whole reads CASSALRTSRNEQFF.

The sample holds many counts of this clone. Coverage ceases 3 residues before the CDR3 finishes, and the germline J gene fills in the end. The genes are TRBV30 and TRBJ1-2; 11 bases agree with TRBD1. The germline CDR1 and CDR2 sequences are GTSNPN and SVGIG (reference sequence). The CDR3 runs 14 residues. The trim removed 3 bases at V and 7 bases at J, leaving 7 bases unmatched. CDR3 bases read: TGTGCCTGGAGGGTTGGACAGGGGGCGAGTGGC. Its translation is CAWRVGQGASG. The whole CDR3 protein is CAWRVGQGASGYTF. The complete variable domain, with remaining parts taken from reference TRBV30 and TRBJ1-2, reads SQTIHQWPATLVQPVGSPLSLECTVEGTSNPNLYWYRQAAGRGLQLLFYSVGIGQISSEVPQNLSASRPQDRQFILSSKKLLLSDSGFYLCAWRVGQGASGYTFGSGTRLTVV.

This clone appeared many times. Here the CDR3 reads CSARGSGDANYGYTF. CDR3 bases read: TGCAGTGCTAGAGGCTCGGGGGACGCTAACTATGGC. This chain joins TRBV20-1 and TRBJ1-2, with a weak D call TRBD1 (5 bases). The read terminates 3 residues before the CDR3 end, so the remaining end is supplied by the germline J gene. CDR3 length: 15 residues. V was cut by 1 base and J by 0 bases, with 12 bases left in between. Per the germline V gene, CDR1 is DFQATT and CDR2 is SNEGSKA (reference sequence).

This clone was detected only a few times. The read ends 3 residues before the CDR3 terminus; that terminus is restored from the germline J gene. The gene calls are TRBV2 and TRBJ2-7; D perhaps matches TRBD2 (5 bases). Trimming cost V 6 bases and J 0 bases, with 21 bases left between them. The CDR3 spans 17 residues. From germline, CDR1 is SNHLY and CDR2 FYNNEI. The CDR3 is CASSSGGLSLGSYEQYF. The covered CDR3 bases are TGTGCCAGCAGCAGTGGAGGACTGAGCTTGGGCTCCTACGAG.

This clone appeared many times. The CDR3 end falls 3 residues outside the read, so it is completed with the germline J gene. The chain employs TRBV2 and TRBJ1-2; tentative D call: TRBD1 (5 bases). V shed 8 bases and J shed 2 bases, with 15 bases lying between them. CDR3 size: 14 residues. The germline V gene encodes CDR1 SNHLY and CDR2 FYNNEI. The part of the CDR3 DNA that was read is TGTGCCAGCCGAGCGATGGGGCAAAACTATGGC. This sequence encodes CASRAMGQNYG. The entire CDR3 is CASRAMGQNYGYTF. Together with reference TRBV2 and TRBJ1-2, the CDR3 gives the full variable domain: EPEVTQTPSHQVTQMGQEVILRCVPISNHLYFYWYRQILGQKVEFLVSFYNNEISEKSEIFDDQFSVERPDGSNFTLKIRSTKLEDSAMYFCASRAMGQNYGYTFGSGTRLTVV.

This clone was observed many times. The read comes to an end 3 residues before the CDR3 does, leaving the germline J gene to fill in the end. This chain links TRBV29-1 with TRBJ2-1, with D possibly matching TRBD2 (5 bases). Trimming left V 3 bases short and J 0 bases short, with 15 bases between. CDR3 length equals 16 residues. Germline assignment: CDR1 SQVTM and CDR2 ANQGSEA. The part of the CDR3 DNA that was read is TGCAGCGTTGAGGTCATGACGGGGAGCTCCTACAATGAG. Translating it yields CSVEVMTGSSYNE. The whole CDR3 sequence reads CSVEVMTGSSYNEQFF.

Many counts were recorded for this clone. The read ends 3 residues shy of where the CDR3 ends; the end is completed using the germline J gene. V and J are TRBV7-9 and TRBJ2-2; 7 bases are a match to TRBD1. This CDR3 comprises 15 residues. Germline trimming cut 3 bases from V and 4 bases from J; bases unmatched to any gene: 5. Germline V gives CDR1 SEHNR, CDR2 FQNEAQ (reference sequence). CDR3 bases read: TGTGCCAGCAGCTTCACACGACAGGGCACCGGGGAG. Protein sequence: CASSFTRQGTGE. The full CDR3 reads CASSFTRQGTGELFF.

This clone was counted ten times or more. The read ends 3 residues before the CDR3 terminus; that terminus is restored from the germline J gene. The chain links TRBV7-9 to TRBJ2-5, with D possibly TRBD2 on 6 matching bases. The germline V and J ends were trimmed by 3 bases and 5 bases, with 16 bases remaining between them. The germline V gene encodes CDR1 SEHNR and CDR2 FQNEAQ (reference sequence). This CDR3 is built from 15 residues. Here the CDR3 reads CASSFLSAGTETQYF. The covered CDR3 bases are TGTGCCAGCAGCTTTCTCTCTGCGGGAACCGAGACC.